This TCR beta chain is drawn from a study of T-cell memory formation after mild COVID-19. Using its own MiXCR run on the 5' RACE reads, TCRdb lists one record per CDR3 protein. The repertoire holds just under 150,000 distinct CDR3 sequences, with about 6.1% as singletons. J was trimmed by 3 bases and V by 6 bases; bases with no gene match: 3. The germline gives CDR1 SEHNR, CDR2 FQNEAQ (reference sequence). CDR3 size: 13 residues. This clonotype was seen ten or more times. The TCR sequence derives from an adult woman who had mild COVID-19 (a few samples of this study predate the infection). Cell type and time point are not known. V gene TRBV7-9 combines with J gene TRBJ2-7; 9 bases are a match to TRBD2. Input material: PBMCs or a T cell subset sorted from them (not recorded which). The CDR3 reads CASRNSGSYEQYF. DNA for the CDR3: TGTGCCAGCAGGAATAGCGGGAGCTACGAGCAGTACTTC.